This entry features one T cell receptor (beta chain) sequence. This sample was taken from a study of blood T cell repertoires in COVID-19. About the study: Samples taken during acute and convalescent COVID-19 were collected in the United States, Italy and Spain.

Germline V gene data show CDR1 as MNHEY and CDR2 as SVGAGI. With 7 bases clipped from V and 4 bases from J, the junction kept 6 bases outside the gene matches. The CDR3 is made up of 13 amino acids. In the authors' methods: Researchers report that nucleated cell counts were estimated from reference gene primer amplification. The repertoire was sequenced with immunoSEQ multiplex PCR; TCRdb's copy has only in-frame clones and lacks some. V, J and clone size derive from that table, while D and trimming were established from the DNA sequence. The sample includes some 300,000 clones, around 92% of them seen just once. Seattle researchers signed up patients amid active infection and tracked them longitudinally.

This TCR came from a woman aged 25-40 years with COVID-19, enrolled during active disease. Sequenced sample: peripheral blood. The chain combines TRBV6-5 with TRBJ1-2; TRBD1 matches 7 bases. The CDR3 DNA is TGTGCCAGCAACCTACAGGGGCTCTATGGCTACACCTTC. Protein product: CASNLQGLYGYTF.